This entry is about one T cell receptor beta chain. Its antigen target is currently unknown. Within one base of it there is no much larger clone, and no base qualities were kept. This specimen comes from a study of beta chain features in type 1 diabetes (dated by TCRdb to 2017 to 2018). About the investigation overall: No differences in mean age, gender distribution, total cell number or subset yield were found between patients and healthy donors. A total of roughly 100 million sorted cells were examined across all samples, and the number of cells per subset was strongly correlated with RNA yield. The study compared TCRB repertoires of sorted circulating CD4+ T cell subsets between recently diagnosed type 1 diabetes patients and matched healthy donors. Regulatory and stem cell-like memory subsets were isolated from only 8 patients and roughly eight healthy donors, whereas naive and central memory subsets came from all 30 or so donors.

The entire isolated RNA was reverse transcribed using the High Capacity cDNA Reverse Transcription Kit, and thus expressed TCRB transcripts were sequenced. Deep immunoSEQ sequencing was performed on naive, central memory and regulatory T cell samples, with an average of roughly 3.6 million total reads per sample. Sorted cells were lysed in RLT buffer, and RNA was extracted using DNase-treated RNeasy Micro or Mini kits according to cell number. Each cell subset was processed separately to prevent cross-contamination, with patient and healthy donor samples processed together. Using the immunoSEQ multiplex PCR, TCRB sequences were amplified from cDNA into 87-bp fragments spanning the CDR3 region. Amplicons were sequenced on the Illumina HiSeq platform. The published analysis was carried out like this. PCR bias was corrected computationally using synthetic template baselines, and reads within Hamming distance 2 were collapsed, with unmergeable singletons discarded. Reads were aligned against IMGT so that V, D and J genes, CDR3 length and insertions or deletions at six rearrangement sites could be assigned. Within each subset, clonotype counts were normalized to sorted cell number, and only after that were true diversity and Gini coefficients computed with the tcR R package. Repertoire sharing was quantified using the overlap coefficient calculated on TCRB nucleotide sequences. TCRdb stores this immuneACCESS table with in-frame sequences only. Part of the clones is absent; in the studies checked, under half of the shortfall reflects unresolved V genes, and no reason is known for the rest. The DNA was the basis for D and trimming; V, J and clone size are from that table. For this sample the table gives 310,000 or so clones, of which around 8.5% were detected only once. Jointly, the top ten make up roughly 1% of the sample.

From each donor, a single peripheral blood sample of 90 to 150 mL on average was drawn into heparinised tubes. A BD FACSAria II and a panel including CD45RO, CCR7, CD25, CD127, CD95 and CD27 were used to sort naive, central memory, regulatory and stem cell-like memory CD4+ T cells. Every sorted population had a purity above 95%. Right away, PBMCs were isolated by Lymphoprep density gradient centrifugation and were stained directly, with no culture step. To minimize batch effects, samples were stained and sorted in pairs, one healthy donor with one patient per experiment. Compared with germline, V lacks 1 base and J lacks 4 bases; bases without a gene match: 6. Inclusive of the bounding cysteine and phenylalanine, the CDR3 is 15 residues long. Only the CDR3 DNA is retained, 45 bases long and in frame from the first base. Per the germline V gene, LGHNA is the CDR1 and YSLEER is the CDR2. Results and caveats for the whole study, not just this receptor: Because cDNA was sequenced instead of genomic DNA, highly expressing activated cells could be over-represented, though the groups showed no difference in activation or CD3 levels. Shorter templates might have been favored by PCR, but patient and control samples were amplified and corrected together, so both groups would have been affected equally by any skew. Patients with type 1 diabetes made fewer insertions and deleted more nucleotides at VDJ recombination sites, implying thymic rearrangement abnormalities. Because the HLA sub-analyses included only small numbers of individuals, any influence of HLA type on TCRB rearrangement was left unresolved. Naive, central memory and regulatory TCRB repertoires appeared to be more similar among patients than among healthy donors. Type 1 diabetes patients showed a moderate but significant shortening of TCRB CDR3 length in all four CD4+ subsets.

The receptor comes from a man aged 25-40 years with type 1 diabetes. Recombination joined TRBV4-3 with TRBJ1-2; the junction holds 7 bases that match TRBD1. The material sequenced was central memory CD4+ T cells from blood. The nucleotide sequence reads as follows: TGCGCCAGCAGCCAAGTGGGAGGGGGCGCCTATGGCTACACCTTC. This is translated as CASSQVGGGAYGYTF.